Each of the 20 T cell receptor beta chains below was sequenced from the same sample in a study of shared clonotypes between healthy human individuals. Sequencing used immunoSEQ multiplex PCR; TCRdb keeps in-frame clones, though not all of them. The table shows 600,000 to 750,000 clones, with roughly two thirds occurring only once. The sample comprised memory CD4+ T cells sorted from blood. The sample's subset: CD45RA-negative fraction. These receptors originate from a woman aged 25 to 45 in good health.

This clone was seen at least ten times. V and J are TRBV5-1 and TRBJ2-5; 8 bases map to TRBD2. Germline CDR1 and CDR2: SGHRS and YFSETQ. The CDR3 is made up of 15 amino acids. The V segment lost 4 bases and the J segment 5 bases; nucleotides outside the gene matches: 10. CDR3 region: CASSPGAGAGETQYF. DNA for the CDR3: TGCGCCAGCAGCCCGGGAGCGGGAGCTGGGGAGACCCAGTACTTC.

The table lists this clone with a few counts. This chain uses TRBV5-1 with TRBJ2-2; 12 bases agree with TRBD1. Germline CDR1 reads SGHRS; CDR2 reads YFSETQ. Trimming at V came to 5 bases and at J to 3 bases, leaving 2 bases not matched to a gene. The length of the CDR3 is 15 residues. The CDR3 nucleotides are TGCGCCAGCAGTGGGACAGGGGGCGACACCGGGGAGCTGTTTTTT. Translation: CASSGTGGDTGELFF.

The V call is TRBV28, the J call TRBJ2-5; D ambiguous. This CDR3 spans 11 amino acids. Trimming took off 5 bases at V and 7 bases at J, with 8 bases between the two ends. Germline V gives CDR1 MDHEN, CDR2 SYDVKM. CDR3 DNA: TGTGCCAGCAGTCCTAAGGTGACCCAGTACTTC. Translated: CASSPKVTQYF.

V is TRBV18 and J is TRBJ2-2; no clear D gene. V was pared by 2 bases and J by 1 base, with 5 bases between. Per germline, CDR1 KGHSH and CDR2 LQKENI. The CDR3 sequence is 14 residues long. CDR3 sequence reads: CASSPAVNTGELFF. The DNA for the CDR3 is TGTGCCAGCTCACCAGCAGTGAACACCGGGGAGCTGTTTTTT.

This clone was detected only once. This chain uses TRBV5-1 with TRBJ1-1; a weak D match, TRBD1 (5 bases). Looked up from germline, CDR1 is SGHRS and CDR2 is YFSETQ. Trimming shortened V by 2 bases and J by 1 base, and 15 bases separated the two germline ends. The CDR3 loop spans 16 amino acids. CDR3 bases: TGCGCCAGCAGCTTCAACCCGACAGATAAGAACACTGAAGCTTTCTTT. The encoded protein is CASSFNPTDKNTEAFF.

The chain has TRBV25-1 and TRBJ1-1, with D unclear. This CDR3 has 14 residues. Between the trimmed V and J ends, which lost 1 base and 4 bases, there was a span of 10 bases. Germline V gene lookup returns CDR1 MGHDK and CDR2 SYGVNS. CDR3 in amino acids: CASSELKTSTEAFF. CDR3 DNA sequence: TGTGCCAGCAGTGAATTAAAGACTTCCACTGAAGCTTTCTTT.

The sample holds a few counts of this clone. This sequence joins TRBV18 and TRBJ2-2; no definite D call. Per germline, CDR1 KGHSH and CDR2 LQKENI. This CDR3 has 14 residues. V lost 4 bases and J 8 bases, leaving 14 bases between the germline ends. The CDR3 spells CASSRNISPGELFF. CDR3 nucleotides: TGTGCCAGCTCACGGAATATCTCCCCGGGGGAGCTGTTTTTT.

This chain connects TRBV5-1 to TRBJ2-7; D may be TRBD2 (6 bases). Germline CDR1 SGHRS, CDR2 YFSETQ. The V gene lost 0 bases and the J gene lost 5 bases, with 9 bases spanning the gap. CDR3 length: 13 amino acids. CDR3 amino acids: CASSLASVDEQYF. The CDR3 DNA follows: TGCGCCAGCAGCTTGGCTAGCGTCGACGAGCAGTACTTC.

The CDR3 bases are TGTGCCTGGAGATCCACAGGGAGAGAGACCCAGTACTTC. Protein product: CAWRSTGRETQYF. V is TRBV30 and J is TRBJ2-5; a possible D gene is TRBD1 (6 bases). The V end lost 3 bases, the J end lost 4 bases, and 12 bases lay between the germline ends. The CDR3 is 13 residues long. Germline V CDR1 and CDR2: GTSNPN, SVGIG (reference sequence).

This chain links TRBV27 with TRBJ2-7; D unresolved. Germline CDR1 MNHEY, CDR2 SMNVEV (reference sequence). V lost 3 bases to trimming and J lost 7 bases, with 13 bases between them. The CDR3 length is 13 residues. The CDR3 coding sequence is TGTGCCAGCAGTTTCTCCACCGGCCGGGAGCAGTACTTC. As protein: CASSFSTGREQYF.

Concerning this clone: In the same sample, other DNA sequences code for this CDR3. The gene calls are TRBV27 and TRBJ2-7; TRBD1 is a possible D gene (5 bases). Germline CDR1 reads MNHEY; CDR2 reads SMNVEV (reference sequence). This CDR3 is 15 amino acids long. V gave up 0 bases and J gave up 1 base, with 10 bases separating them. CDR3 bases: TGTGCCAGCAGTTTATCGCTCCAGGGTTCCTACGAGCAGTACTTC. It is translated as CASSLSLQGSYEQYF.

The chain couples TRBV11-2 to TRBJ2-1; tentatively, D is TRBD2 (6 bases). Looked up from germline, CDR1 is SGHAT and CDR2 is FQNNGV. The CDR3 contains 16 residues. Deletions cut 6 bases from V and 4 bases from J, with 19 bases between. CDR3 DNA: TGTGCCAGCAGAAACTTTGGGGAGGACCTTTACAATGAGCAGTTCTTC. Protein sequence: CASRNFGEDLYNEQFF.

The rearrangement links TRBV9 to TRBJ2-5; TRBD2 matches 10 bases. V lost 2 bases to trimming and J lost 1 base; unmatched junction nucleotides: 5. The CDR3 is 16 amino acids. Per the germline V gene, CDR1 is SGDLS and CDR2 is YYNGEE. The CDR3 DNA is TGTGCCAGCAGCGTCTCACTAGCGGGATTCCAAGAGACCCAGTACTTC. Its protein is CASSVSLAGFQETQYF.

The V call is TRBV9, the J call TRBJ1-2; D gene ambiguous. Germline loops: CDR1 SGDLS, CDR2 YYNGEE. Trimming cost V 0 bases and J 4 bases, with 10 bases left between them. The CDR3 contains 14 residues. The CDR3 nucleotides read TGTGCCAGCAGCGTAGATGCGGGCCCCTATGGCTACACCTTC. It codes for CASSVDAGPYGYTF.

The V and J genes are TRBV6-5 and TRBJ1-6; D unclear. CDR3 length: 14 residues. Trimming took off 3 bases at V and 7 bases at J, with 10 bases between the two ends. The germline CDR1 and CDR2 sequences are MNHEY and SVGAGI. CDR3 in DNA: TGTGCCAGCAGTTATCGGACTGGAAATTCACCCCTCCACTTT. The encoded protein is CASSYRTGNSPLHF.

A remark on this clone: A junction boundary mismatches the germline segment, possibly from a read error. Other DNA sequences from this sample encode an identical CDR3 as well. This sequence joins TRBV28 and TRBJ2-1; 11 nucleotides align to TRBD2. Germline lookup yields CDR1 MDHEN and CDR2 SYDVKM. The CDR3 is 15 amino acids. This chain's CDR3 is CASSSLAGVDNEQFF. In nucleotides, the CDR3 is TGTGCCAGCAGTTCACTAGCGGGAGTTGATAATGAACAGTTCTTC.

The chain employs TRBV10-3 and TRBJ1-5; TRBD1 matches 7 bases. V shed 8 bases and J 5 bases; nucleotides not matched to a gene: 12. The CDR3 length is 15 residues. From germline, CDR1 is ENHRY and CDR2 SYGVKD. The CDR3 nucleotides read TGTGCCATCGCTAACAGGGGCGACAGGGATCAGCCCCAGCATTTT. It yields the protein CAIANRGDRDQPQHF.

The chain combines TRBV30 with TRBJ2-6, with D perhaps assigned TRBD1 or TRBD2 (5 bases each). Trimming shortened V by 5 bases and J by 4 bases, and 6 bases separated the two germline ends. The CDR3 loop spans 12 amino acids. Germline V lookup: CDR1 GTSNPN, CDR2 SVGIG (reference sequence). The CDR3 region has the DNA TGTGCCTGGGGGACCGGGGCCAACGTCCTGACTTTC. It translates to CAWGTGANVLTF.

The sample holds one count of this clone. V is TRBV7-9 and J is TRBJ2-3; D is unclear. V lost 5 bases to trimming and J lost 2 bases, with 14 bases between them. This CDR3 region has 15 residues. Germline CDR1 and CDR2: SEHNR and FQNEAQ (reference sequence). Here the CDR3 DNA reads TGTGCCAGCAGCCCTTCGACTCTACTCACAGATACGCAGTATTTT. Amino acids: CASSPSTLLTDTQYF.

The J gene is TRBJ2-7, the V gene TRBV6-1; D perhaps matches TRBD2 (6 bases). Trimming removed 0 bases from V and 5 bases from J, with 29 bases in between. There are 20 residues in the CDR3. Germline loops: CDR1 MNHNS, CDR2 SASEGT. The CDR3: CASSEALISGRAGPRDEQYF. The CDR3 coding sequence is TGTGCCAGCAGTGAAGCGCTAATATCTGGGCGGGCGGGACCGAGGGACGAGCAGTACTTC.